The next 20 T cell receptor beta chains were all read from a single sample in a study of early T cells in non-severe SARS-CoV-2 infection. TCRdb processed the 5' RACE reads anew with MiXCR; each CDR3 protein has one entry. Altogether tens of thousands of distinct CDR3 sequences are present, roughly 8.2% being singletons, with the ten largest covering around 4%. The specimen was whole blood. Source of these receptors: an adult who was a healthcare worker with PCR-confirmed SARS-CoV-2 infection or an uninfected control (not recorded which).

J is TRBJ2-5 and V is TRBV7-2, with D possibly matching TRBD2 (6 bases). The CDR3 consists of 13 residues. V was shortened by 3 bases and J by 6 bases, with 11 bases between the two germline ends. Germline V gene lookup returns CDR1 SGHTA and CDR2 FQGNSA. The CDR3 coding sequence is TGTGCCAGCAGCTTTGGAGGGGAGCAGACCCAGTACTTC. This codes for CASSFGGEQTQYF.

This clonotype rates as medium-sized (0.01 to 0.1%). The chain couples TRBV20-1 to TRBJ2-7; D assignment may be TRBD1 or TRBD2 (5 bases each). The CDR3 totals 12 residues. CDR1 is DFQATT and CDR2 is SNEGSKA in the germline V gene (reference sequence). The V end lost 6 bases, the J end lost 5 bases, and 14 bases lay between the germline ends. This CDR3 is CSAPRQGDEQYF. CDR3 bases: TGCAGTGCACCCCGGCAGGGAGACGAGCAGTACTTC.

This clonotype was seen ten or more times. The V call is TRBV20-1, the J call TRBJ1-5; TRBD1 is a possible D gene (5 bases). There are 16 residues in the CDR3. Trimming took off 6 bases at V and 0 bases at J, with 18 bases between the two ends. Per the germline V gene, CDR1 is DFQATT and CDR2 is SNEGSKA (reference sequence). The CDR3 DNA reads TGCAGTGCCGGGCTACTCTTGACAGTTAGCAATCAGCCCCAGCATTTT. Protein: CSAGLLLTVSNQPQHF.

This clonotype was counted a few times. The J gene is TRBJ2-5, the V gene TRBV12-3 or TRBV12-4; possibly TRBD1 for D (5 bases). V was cut by 8 bases and J by 2 bases, with 12 bases left in between. The CDR3 extends over 13 amino acids. Here the CDR3 DNA reads TGTGCCAGCCTCGCGACAGAGCAAGAGACCCAGTACTTC. This gives the protein CASLATEQETQYF.

This clonotype appeared a few times. The chain recombines TRBV19 with TRBJ2-2, with D perhaps being TRBD1 or TRBD2 (6 bases each). CDR3 size: 14 residues. V lost 1 base and J lost 6, with 9 bases in between. Germline V gene lookup returns CDR1 LNHDA and CDR2 SQIVND (reference sequence). The CDR3 is CASSIAGAAGELFF. The CDR3, as DNA: TGTGCCAGTAGTATAGCGGGGGCGGCCGGGGAGCTGTTTTTT.

This chain uses TRBV12-3 or TRBV12-4 with TRBJ1-3; TRBD1 is a possible D gene (5 bases). Trimming removed 5 bases from V and 8 bases from J, with 13 bases in between. The CDR3 has 13 amino acids. The CDR3 coding sequence is TGTGCCAGCAGTACTACAGGACCAGACACCATATATTTT. This gives the protein CASSTTGPDTIYF.

The CDR3 DNA is TGTGCCAGCAGCCCCCGGCGGGACCTCCCCACAGATACGCAGTATTTT. Translating it yields CASSPRRDLPTDTQYF. The V gene is TRBV9, the J gene TRBJ2-3, with D tentatively TRBD2 (6 bases). The length of the CDR3 is 16 residues. Germline lookup yields CDR1 SGDLS and CDR2 YYNGEE. V gave up 4 bases and J gave up 2 bases, with 17 bases separating them.

This sequence joins TRBV6-4 and TRBJ2-3; D possibly corresponds to TRBD2 (5 bases). CDR1 and CDR2 from the germline V gene are MRHNA and SNTAGT. This CDR3 region has 14 residues. The V end was cut by 3 bases, the J end by 4 bases, with 11 bases between. CDR3 in DNA: TGTGCCAGCAGTGAAAGCGGTTCCGCAGATACGCAGTATTTT. It codes for CASSESGSADTQYF.

In this sample, this clonotype turned up a few times. This rearrangement joins TRBV4-2 to TRBJ2-6, with TRBD2 as a possible D gene (6 bases). This CDR3 has 17 amino acids. Germline CDR1 and CDR2: LGHNA and YNFKEQ. V was cut by 4 bases and J by 1 base, with 14 bases left in between. CDR3 coding DNA: TGTGCCAGCAGCCCCTCCGGGACTCAATCTGGGGCCAACGTCCTGACTTTC. Protein product: CASSPSGTQSGANVLTF.

The table lists this clonotype with many counts. The CDR3 region has the DNA TGTGCCAGCAGTTACTCGGCGGGGGGGCGGGATACGCAGTATTTT. Encoded protein: CASSYSAGGRDTQYF. The chain couples TRBV6-2 or TRBV6-3 to TRBJ2-3, with 9 bases matching TRBD2. This CDR3 has 15 amino acids. Germline V gene sequence: CDR1 MNHEY, CDR2 SVGEGT. V lost 0 bases and J lost 6; bases outside the gene matches: 4.

This chain joins TRBV6-5 and TRBJ1-4; 10 nucleotides agree with TRBD1. The V and J ends lost 5 bases and 7 bases, in that order; junction bases with no gene match: 13. The germline V gene encodes CDR1 MNHEY and CDR2 SVGAGI. The CDR3 loop spans 17 amino acids. The CDR3 here is CASSRTGTGESSEKLFF. The CDR3 nucleotides are TGTGCCAGCAGTCGGACCGGGACAGGGGAAAGCAGTGAAAAACTGTTTTTT.

This clonotype is termed medium-sized. This chain joins TRBV25-1 and TRBJ1-1; D might be TRBD1 (5 bases). This CDR3 has 15 amino acids. Trimming removed 2 bases at V and 5 bases at J, with 15 bases between. The germline CDR1 and CDR2 sequences are MGHDK and SYGVNS. For the CDR3, the DNA is TGTGCCAGCAGTGAACTCGTTCGGGGGAAGACTGAAGCTTTCTTT. This encodes CASSELVRGKTEAFF.

At least ten counts were recorded for this clonotype. The CDR3 loop reads CASSLGGVLYEQYF. The CDR3 nucleotides are TGTGCCAGCAGCCTAGGGGGGGTTCTCTACGAGCAGTACTTC. This chain connects TRBV7-6 to TRBJ2-7; tentatively, D is TRBD2 (7 bases). V was shortened by 5 bases and J by 3 bases, with 14 bases between the two germline ends. Germline values: CDR1 SGHVS, CDR2 FNYEAQ. The CDR3 has 14 amino acids.

This clonotype was counted only a few times. V usage is TRBV10-3 and J usage is TRBJ2-7, with TRBD2 identical over 8 bases. V was pared by 5 bases and J by 3 bases, with 3 bases of the junction left unmatched. Per the germline V gene, CDR1 is ENHRY and CDR2 is SYGVKD. CDR3 length equals 13 residues. The CDR3 DNA is TGTGCCATCAGTAACCGGGAGGGCTACGAGCAGTACTTC. As protein: CAISNREGYEQYF.

This clonotype was recorded a few times. The chain recombines TRBV11-2 with TRBJ2-5; D perhaps matches TRBD1 (5 bases). The germline V gene encodes CDR1 SGHAT and CDR2 FQNNGV. The V end lost 5 bases, the J end lost 4 bases, and 26 bases lay between the germline ends. This CDR3 spans 18 amino acids. In DNA, the CDR3 is TGTGCCAGCAGCCTCCCCCCAGGGCGACAGTTAACAGGAGAGACCCAGTACTTC. As protein: CASSLPPGRQLTGETQYF.

J is TRBJ1-1 and V is TRBV27; D call uncertain. This CDR3 contains 12 residues. Trimming removed 7 bases from V and 1 base from J, with 7 bases in between. CDR1 is MNHEY, CDR2 SMNVEV, per germline (reference sequence). Here the CDR3 DNA reads TGTGCCAGCATATCAGCGAACACTGAAGCTTTCTTT. Translated: CASISANTEAFF.

The chain uses TRBV7-6 and TRBJ2-1, with 12 bases fitting TRBD2. After removal of 5 bases from V and 8 bases from J, the junction contained 4 bases not matched to a gene. The germline V gene has CDR1 SGHVS and CDR2 FNYEAQ. The CDR3 covers 14 residues. The CDR3, as DNA: TGTGCCAGCAGCCACGGACTAGCGGGGTATGAGCAGTTCTTC. This gives the protein CASSHGLAGYEQFF.

A few counts support this clonotype. J is TRBJ2-7 and V is TRBV4-1, with TRBD2 as a possible D gene (5 bases). Germline CDR1 MGHRA, CDR2 YSYEKL. The CDR3 covers 14 residues. V lost 3 bases, J lost 2 bases, and 11 bases lay in between. The CDR3 here is CASSHPGKTYEQYF. In DNA, the CDR3 is TGCGCCAGCAGCCACCCCGGGAAGACCTACGAGCAGTACTTC.

The V call is TRBV28, the J call TRBJ2-7; TRBD2 matches at 9 bases. The J segment lost 2 bases and the V segment lost 5 bases, leaving 7 bases of the junction unmatched. In germline, CDR1 is MDHEN, CDR2 SYDVKM. The CDR3 is 15 amino acids. In DNA, the CDR3 is TGTGCCAGCAGTCCTCATAGCGGGAGTGCCTACGAGCAGTACTTC. It encodes CASSPHSGSAYEQYF.

This clonotype was counted between two and nine times. The chain joins TRBV5-1 to TRBJ1-1, with 9 bases fitting TRBD1. V lost 0 bases and J lost 4; bases outside the gene matches: 4. Germline CDR1 is SGHRS and CDR2 is YFSETQ. There are 15 residues in the CDR3. CDR3 amino acids: CASSLGQGDVTEAFF. CDR3 bases: TGCGCCAGCAGCTTGGGACAGGGGGACGTCACTGAAGCTTTCTTT.